This record looks at one T cell receptor beta chain sequence and its context. Antigen unknown. Trimming cost V 1 base and J 0 bases, with 13 bases left between them. This CDR3 spans 16 amino acids. Germline V gives CDR1 SQVTM, CDR2 ANQGSEA. This entry belongs to a study of shared clonotypes between healthy human individuals. The study, taken as a whole, reports: Limited genetic and exposure-history diversity came from having few donors. In general, naive subsets displayed greater estimated richness than memory subsets did. Sharing across a few donors was seen in 4% to 5% of naive CD4 clonotypes.

The naive CD8 subset, CD45RO-negative cells positively selected for CCR7, excluded terminally differentiated effector memory CD45RA+ cells. Genomic DNA of every subset was divided equally among multiple immunoSEQ plates. Sequenced by immunoSEQ multiplex PCR; TCRdb stores in-frame clones only, minus some. The sample has approximately 1.9 million clones, approximately 92% seen once; the top ten hold about 1.6%. Sequencing used naive CD8+ T cells from PBMCs. This chain links TRBV29-1 with TRBJ2-1, with D perhaps TRBD1 or TRBD2 (5 bases each). The sequence was collected from a young man in good health. Some clones in this sample may be carry-over from other donors' samples. CDR3 nucleotides: TGCAGCGTTGAAGGACTTCGGGACCACTCCTACAATGAGCAGTTCTTC. It codes for CSVEGLRDHSYNEQFF.